This TCR beta chain was obtained from a study of T cells in localized non-small cell lung cancer (dated by TCRdb to about 2020). Background for the entire study: Comparing tumors with uninvolved tumor-adjacent lungs, the study looked at the T cell repertoires of around 250 patients with early-stage NSCLC. The mean age of the NSCLC patients was about 67 years, with 120 to 150 men and around 100 women. The cohort consisted of roughly 240 treatment-naive NSCLC patients whose localized lung tumors had been resected. On the study overall, not on this receptor specifically: Because multi-region tumor sequencing was not performed, intratumor heterogeneity could not be ruled out. Since the design was exploratory, TCR variables were selected using unadjusted p-values with no false-discovery rate correction. The highest T cell clonality was observed in uninvolved tumor-adjacent lung, where clonality exceeded that of tumor, suggesting that antigenic responses were more focused in uninvolved tumor-adjacent lung. Longer overall survival was associated with higher T cell density in blood, whereas shorter survival was associated with higher clonality in adjacent lung. A median of roughly 58 of the top 100 tumor clones were detected in paired uninvolved adjacent lung, and 28 of these tumor clones were also found among the top 100 clones of the paired uninvolved adjacent lung.

This clone came up a few times. The clone's antigen remains unknown. No base quality values were provided; no much bigger clone lies one nucleotide off. TCR beta CDR3 regions were sequenced from DNA using the immunoSEQ Assay. As for the authors' bioinformatics: To compute T cell density, TCR beta template counts were normalized to usable DNA, which was estimated by amplifying housekeeping genes. Richness was estimated with the preseqR package, extrapolating to 400,000 templates for PBMC samples and 120,000 templates for tissue samples. Clonality was defined as one minus Pielou's evenness. To identify tissue-enriched TCRs, differential abundance testing was run on productive amino-acid clonotypes with a minimum total count of 5 and an alpha of 0.1. The Jaccard Index and the Morisita Overlap Index were used to measure how much the repertoires overlapped between compartments. GLIPH grouped TCR beta CDR3s together with public tetramer-defined viral CDR3s, and a viral motif had to include at least three viral sequences and also show V-gene enrichment. As stored in TCRdb, this immuneACCESS dataset retains in-frame rearrangements with V and J assigned. A fraction of the clones does not appear; measured against another copy, unresolved V genes explain less than half of the discrepancy, and the remainder lacks a known reason. V, J and clone size were drawn from that table, and D and trimming were deduced from the DNA. This sample has about 24,000 clones in its table, and approximately 84% of those were observed once. Over 25% of the sample rests with the top ten.

CDR1 and CDR2, per the germline V gene, are KGHSH and LQKENI. V sheds 2 bases and J sheds 0 bases, leaving 14 bases between their ends. Taken from cysteine to phenylalanine, the CDR3 has 17 residues. CDR3 DNA only is kept here, 51 bases in frame from base 1. At diagnosis, peripheral blood, uninvolved tumor-adjacent lung and tumor were collected and stored as a combination of fresh-frozen and FFPE material. For TCR repertoire profiling, the blood samples were analyzed as peripheral blood mononuclear cells. The clonotype originates from a male donor at least 60 years old with stage I squamous cell lung carcinoma. Recombination linked TRBV18 to TRBJ1-3, with the D gene not clear enough to name. Sequences were derived from peripheral blood, sampled before any cancer treatment. The CDR3 corresponds to CASSPRWWRDSGNTIYF. Here is the DNA: TGTGCCAGCTCACCAAGGTGGTGGAGAGACTCTGGAAACACCATATATTTT. Full variable domain (CDR3 extended with the reference TRBV18 and TRBJ1-3 proteins): NAGVMQNPRHLVRRRGQEARLRCSPMKGHSHVYWYRQLPEEGLKFMVYLQKENIIDESGMPKERFSAEFPKEGPSILRIQQVVRGDSAAYFCASSPRWWRDSGNTIYFGEGSWLTVV.